Each of the 26 T cell receptor beta chains below was sequenced from the same sample in a study of cytotoxic CD8 clonotypes in ibrutinib-treated CLL. Libraries were prepared by immunoSEQ multiplex PCR; TCRdb keeps only in-frame clonotypes and omits some of them. Altogether a few hundred thousand clones are present, 70% being singletons, with the ten largest covering 15% to 19%. The starting material was PBMCs, obtained after 24 months of ibrutinib treatment. The receptors stem from a human donor with chronic lymphocytic leukemia.

This chain connects TRBV6-5 to TRBJ1-1; 7 nucleotides align to TRBD1. J gave up 1 base and V 8 bases, and 7 bases lay outside the gene matches. The CDR3 contains 14 residues. CDR1 is MNHEY, CDR2 SVGAGI, per germline. CDR3 sequence (DNA): TGTGCCAGCTACATCGACAGGGCGAACACTGAAGCTTTCTTT. It yields the protein CASYIDRANTEAFF.

This chain uses TRBV2 with TRBJ1-5; D remains ambiguous. Per germline, CDR1 SNHLY and CDR2 FYNNEI. The CDR3 runs 14 residues. Trimming cost V 6 bases and J 7 bases, with 16 bases left between them. The CDR3 loop is CASSDYEGWQPQHF. The CDR3 region has the DNA TGTGCCAGCAGCGACTATGAGGGATGGCAGCCCCAGCATTTT.

This sequence joins TRBV15 and TRBJ1-3; D is possibly TRBD1 (5 bases). CDR3 length: 18 residues. Per the germline V gene, CDR1 is LNHNV and CDR2 is YYDKDF (reference sequence). Trimming took off 5 bases at V and 2 bases at J, with 22 bases between the two ends. The CDR3 here is CATSRSSDTRWTGNTIYF. The CDR3 DNA reads TGTGCCACCAGCCGATCCTCGGACACTAGATGGACTGGAAACACCATATATTTT.

With respect to this clone: The junction and the germline gene differ at one end; a read error may be behind it. V usage is TRBV29-1 and J usage is TRBJ2-3, with D perhaps given as TRBD1 or TRBD2 (5 bases each). This CDR3 is 12 amino acids long. Germline V gene lookup returns CDR1 SQVTM and CDR2 ANQGSEA. CDR3 protein: CSERRGTDTQYF. The CDR3 bases are TGCAGCGAGAGACGGGGCACGGATACGCAGTATTTT.

The chain joins TRBV7-2 to TRBJ2-5; no clear D gene. Trimming cost V 7 bases and J 5 bases, with 8 bases left between them. The germline V gene has CDR1 SGHTA and CDR2 FQGNSA. CDR3 length equals 11 residues. The CDR3 DNA follows: TGTGCCAGCACCTCTTCTGAGACCCAGTACTTC. Translating gives CASTSSETQYF.

The gene calls are TRBV5-1 and TRBJ2-6; D is ambiguous. The CDR3 has 16 residues. The germline gives CDR1 SGHRS, CDR2 YFSETQ. The germline V and J ends were trimmed by 5 bases and 0 bases, with 12 bases remaining between them. CDR3 amino acids: CASSPIFPSGANVLTF. DNA of the CDR3: TGCGCCAGCAGTCCGATCTTCCCCTCTGGGGCCAACGTCCTGACTTTC.

The chain couples TRBV4-2 to TRBJ1-4; D is uncertain. Germline CDR1 LGHNA, CDR2 YNFKEQ. The CDR3 is 14 residues long. V lost 4 bases to trimming and J lost 8 bases, with 14 bases between them. The CDR3 loop reads CASSPGGPDEKLFF. The CDR3 nucleotides are TGTGCCAGCAGCCCCGGAGGGCCTGACGAAAAACTGTTTTTT.

This chain connects TRBV5-1 to TRBJ2-7; perhaps TRBD1 as D (7 bases). Germline loops: CDR1 SGHRS, CDR2 YFSETQ. The CDR3 sequence is 13 residues long. V lost 4 bases, J lost 3 bases, and 11 bases lay in between. The CDR3 spells CASSGRTGYEQYF. CDR3 bases: TGCGCCAGCAGCGGGAGGACAGGCTACGAGCAGTACTTC.

This sequence joins TRBV5-1 and TRBJ1-3; maybe TRBD1 (5 bases). This CDR3 spans 14 amino acids. Germline values: CDR1 SGHRS, CDR2 YFSETQ. V dropped 4 bases and J dropped 4 bases, with 12 bases sitting between them. CDR3 residues: CASSLGTEGNTIYF. The CDR3 DNA reads as TGCGCCAGCAGCCTAGGGACGGAAGGAAACACCATATATTTT.

A single count supports this clone. The chain joins TRBV7-2 to TRBJ2-7; D assignment may be TRBD1 or TRBD2 (7 bases each). This CDR3 has 14 amino acids. The germline gives CDR1 SGHTA, CDR2 FQGNSA. V gave up 8 bases and J gave up 3 bases, with 17 bases separating them. The CDR3 sequence is CASSREAGGYEQYF. CDR3 nucleotide sequence: TGTGCCAGCTCCCGGGAGGCAGGGGGCTACGAGCAGTACTTC.

The V call is TRBV19, the J call TRBJ1-5, with D tentatively TRBD1 (5 bases). Trimming pared 7 bases from V and 1 base from J, leaving 14 bases between. CDR3 size: 15 residues. CDR1 LNHDA and CDR2 SQIVND come from the germline V gene (reference sequence). CDR3 in amino acids: CASIAGRVSNQPQHF. The CDR3 DNA is TGTGCCAGTATCGCAGGGAGGGTGAGCAATCAGCCCCAGCATTTT.

V usage is TRBV4-2 and J usage is TRBJ1-4; D might be TRBD1 (5 bases). Germline V gene sequence: CDR1 LGHNA, CDR2 YNFKEQ. The CDR3 sequence is 10 residues long. CDR3 coding DNA: TGTGCAACGAGGGGAGAAAAACTGTTTTTT. Translation gives CATRGEKLFF.

The CDR3 spells CSANLGRNTEAFF. The DNA of the CDR3 is TGCAGCGCGAACCTGGGACGAAACACTGAAGCTTTCTTT. The chain is built from TRBV29-1 and TRBJ1-1; D possibly corresponds to TRBD1 (5 bases). CDR3 length: 13 amino acids. Germline V gives CDR1 SQVTM, CDR2 ANQGSEA. Trimming took off 7 bases at V and 2 bases at J, with 14 bases between the two ends.

V is TRBV30 and J is TRBJ1-4; no clear D. CDR3 length: 13 residues. The ends were cut back, 2 bases at V and 7 bases at J, with 11 bases in the middle. The germline V gene has CDR1 GTSNPN and CDR2 SVGIG (reference sequence). The CDR3 protein is CAWSRSSGEKLFF. The CDR3 DNA sequence: TGTGCCTGGAGTAGGTCGTCGGGTGAAAAACTGTTTTTT.

The chain links TRBV5-6 to TRBJ2-1; no clear D. Germline CDR1 reads SGHDT; CDR2 reads YYEEEE. Trimming took off 1 base at V and 2 bases at J, with 13 bases between the two ends. CDR3 length equals 16 residues. The CDR3 nucleotides are TGTGCCAGCAGCTTGTATCCAGGTACTGCCTACAATGAGCAGTTCTTC. Encoded protein: CASSLYPGTAYNEQFF.

The chain couples TRBV6-1 to TRBJ2-7; D tentatively reads TRBD1 or TRBD2 (6 bases each). V was pared by 7 bases and J by 11 bases, with 24 bases between. The CDR3 has 14 residues. Germline V gene lookup returns CDR1 MNHNS and CDR2 SASEGT. In DNA, the CDR3 is TGTGCCAGCACCGAATCTGCGGGACACCCGGAAGAGTACTTC. This sequence encodes CASTESAGHPEEYF.

This chain links TRBV9 with TRBJ2-2, with 11 bases lining up with TRBD2. With 2 bases clipped from V and 6 bases from J, the junction kept 6 bases outside the gene matches. The CDR3 has 16 amino acids. Germline loops: CDR1 SGDLS, CDR2 YYNGEE. The CDR3 spells CASSVGSGRASGELFF. DNA for the CDR3: TGTGCCAGCAGCGTGGGTAGCGGGAGGGCCTCCGGGGAGCTGTTTTTT.

The chain recombines TRBV19 with TRBJ1-5; 7 bases are shared with TRBD1. CDR1 and CDR2 from the germline V gene are LNHDA and SQIVND (reference sequence). The CDR3 runs to 18 residues. J lost 7 bases, V lost 1 base, and 16 bases had no gene match. The CDR3 reads CASSIGQGGNGRGQPQHF. DNA for the CDR3: TGTGCCAGTAGTATAGGTCAGGGGGGGAACGGAAGAGGCCAGCCCCAGCATTTT.

This chain links TRBV7-8 with TRBJ2-5; a possible D gene is TRBD2 (6 bases). Per the germline V gene, CDR1 is SGHVS and CDR2 is FQNEAQ. There are 15 residues in the CDR3. V lost 1 base and J 5 bases, leaving 14 bases between the germline ends. The CDR3 DNA is TGTGCCAGCAGCTTAGGCCCAACGGGGGTGGAGACCCAGTACTTC. The encoded protein is CASSLGPTGVETQYF. Using reference TRBV7-8 and TRBJ2-5 for the parts outside the CDR3, the full variable domain is GAGVSQSPRYKVAKRGQDVALRCDPISGHVSLFWYQQALGQGPEFLTYFQNEAQLDKSGLPSDRFFAERPEGSVSTLKIQRTQQEDSAVYLCASSLGPTGVETQYFGPGTRLLVL.

V is TRBV5-1 and J is TRBJ2-3; D may be TRBD2 (5 bases). V shed 0 bases and J shed 4 bases, with 15 bases lying between them. This CDR3 is 16 amino acids long. Germline V gene data show CDR1 as SGHRS and CDR2 as YFSETQ. CDR3 sequence reads: CASSLGLDFGADTQYF. In nucleotides, the CDR3 is TGCGCCAGCAGCTTGGGACTCGACTTCGGGGCAGATACGCAGTATTTT.

This clone turned up a few times. The chain is built from TRBV7-6 and TRBJ1-2; 7 bases fit TRBD1. Per germline, CDR1 SGHVS and CDR2 FNYEAQ. V dropped 8 bases and J dropped 2; count of bases not matched to a gene: 8. The CDR3 runs 14 residues. The CDR3 is CASRGRGGNYGYTF. The CDR3 coding sequence is TGTGCCAGCCGAGGCAGGGGGGGAAACTATGGCTACACCTTC.

The chain recombines TRBV29-1 with TRBJ2-5; D remains ambiguous. Per germline, CDR1 SQVTM and CDR2 ANQGSEA. There are 13 residues in the CDR3. Deletions cut 3 bases from V and 3 bases from J, with 11 bases between. CDR3 protein: CSVDSRPEETQYF. As DNA, the CDR3 is TGCAGCGTTGACTCCCGCCCGGAAGAGACCCAGTACTTC.

Regarding this clone: One end of the junction varies from germline; a read error may be responsible. The J gene is TRBJ2-7, the V gene TRBV28; 7 bases fit TRBD1. Germline V lookup: CDR1 MDHEN, CDR2 SYDVKM. The CDR3 has 13 residues. CDR3 loop: CASSLSGQGDWDF. The CDR3 nucleotides are TGTGCCAGCAGTTTGAGTGGGCAGGGGGATTGGGACTTC.

The chain carries TRBV6-5 and TRBJ2-7; TRBD2 is a possible D gene (6 bases). V lost 6 bases, J lost 3 bases, and 15 bases lay in between. CDR3 length equals 14 residues. Looked up from germline, CDR1 is MNHEY and CDR2 is SVGAGI. CDR3 DNA sequence: TGTGCCAGCAGGCAAACACTAGCCTTCTACGAGCAGTACTTC. Translation gives CASRQTLAFYEQYF.

This chain connects TRBV9 to TRBJ2-7; D is possibly TRBD1 or TRBD2 (6 bases each). Per the germline V gene, CDR1 is SGDLS and CDR2 is YYNGEE. Trimming cost V 0 bases and J 0 bases, with 10 bases left between them. The CDR3 length is 15 residues. DNA of the CDR3: TGTGCCAGCAGCGTAGTTCCGGGGGCCTCCTACGAGCAGTACTTC. This codes for CASSVVPGASYEQYF.

This chain links TRBV6-5 with TRBJ2-3; TRBD1 matches 10 bases. The trim removed 4 bases at V and 3 bases at J, leaving 7 bases unmatched. The CDR3 totals 16 residues. CDR1 is MNHEY, CDR2 SVGAGI, per germline. DNA for the CDR3: TGTGCCAGCAGTTCGCTGACAGGGGGCCCGACAGATACGCAGTATTTT. This sequence encodes CASSSLTGGPTDTQYF.